These T cell receptor beta chains were read from a single sample in a study of regulatory T cells in long-lasting Graves disease. TCRdb itself ran the multiplex PCR reads through MiXCR, one entry per CDR3 protein. The sample carries about 530,000 distinct CDR3 sequences, about 16% recorded once. These data were likewise used in another study, on T cells in Graves' hyperthyroidism and ophthalmopathy.

The sample consisted of peripheral blood mononuclear cells (PBMCs), taken at new diagnosis, from a patient treated with antithyroid drugs. Receptors originate from a woman aged 40-60 years with Graves disease. Each CDR3 is given without its conserved first and last residue. D genes are given only for firm matches.

V	J	D	CDR3
TRBV27	NA	NA	ASSPLRDSPPETQY
TRBV18	TRBJ2-1	NA	ASSPGRLLPSYNEQF
TRBV4-1	TRBJ1-1	NA	ASSREDRSLNTEAF
TRBV5-4	TRBJ2-5	NA	ASSLEVAGETQY
TRBV5-1	TRBJ1-1	NA	ASSPRVPYTEAF
TRBV7-6	TRBJ1-1	NA	ASSLGMETEAF
TRBV6-1	TRBJ2-7	TRBD2	ATYGLAGNEQY
TRBV5-5	TRBJ1-1	NA	ASSLAPSGGLTEAF
TRBV2	TRBJ2-3	TRBD2	ASSELAGGFDTQY
TRBV12-3/TRBV12-4	TRBJ1-3	TRBD1	ASSAGQTFSGNTIY
TRBV20-1	TRBJ1-4	TRBD1	SADPGQVPLGEKLF
TRBV11-2	TRBJ1-1	TRBD1	ASSPRTGVRTEAF
TRBV19	TRBJ2-2	NA	ASSIDRSSNTGELF
TRBV6-5	TRBJ2-5	NA	ASSYSEGRRGGETQY
TRBV11-2	TRBJ2-2	NA	AGGLAPGELF
TRBV2	TRBJ2-5	NA	ASALVKGQETQY
TRBV4-2	TRBJ1-4	NA	ASSQDRAEGGGEKLF
TRBV20-1	TRBJ2-2	NA	SAFASQGNTGELF
TRBV2	TRBJ2-7	TRBD1	ASSLEGTAYEQY
TRBV19	TRBJ2-2	NA	ASSTEENTGELF
TRBV3-1	TRBJ2-2	TRBD2	ASSQWTSGGPLF
TRBV3-1	TRBJ1-5	NA	ASSQAGLEQQPQH
TRBV7-3	TRBJ2-1	TRBD2	ASGWTSGGGNEQF
TRBV28	TRBJ1-5	NA	ASSPTSLVQPQH
TRBV6-2/TRBV6-3	TRBJ2-1	NA	ASSEDPPLTYNEQF
TRBV12-3/TRBV12-4	TRBJ1-5	TRBD1	ASSLVRDRGVGALYQPQH
TRBV28	TRBJ2-1	TRBD2	ASSPLAGGPYEQF
TRBV13	TRBJ2-3	NA	ASSFGRGATDTQY
TRBV30	TRBJ1-1	NA	ALKNRAITEAF
TRBV5-1	TRBJ2-4	NA	ASSSGTLGIQY
TRBV10-3	TRBJ2-7	NA	AISGTSSDEQY
TRBV18	TRBJ2-1	TRBD2	ASSPFLAGGARQF
TRBV3-1	TRBJ2-1	NA	ASSQSSVQF
TRBV10-3	TRBJ2-7	TRBD1	AISVGTGSYEQY
TRBV7-2	TRBJ2-3	NA	ASSLTRFDVQY
TRBV27	TRBJ2-4	TRBD1	ASSQSPGTGNQY
TRBV6-2/TRBV6-3	TRBJ1-1	NA	ASSYSREMNTEAF
TRBV28	TRBJ1-2	NA	ATLWVLGGYT
TRBV19	TRBJ2-3	NA	ASSIASTDTQY
TRBV28	TRBJ2-1	TRBD2	ASSDGLAGEYNEQF
TRBV12-3/TRBV12-4	TRBJ1-5	NA	ASGVSDQPQH
TRBV2	TRBJ2-1	TRBD2	ASSERTSGGLSSYNEQF
TRBV28	TRBJ2-5	NA	ASRPGRFLETQY
TRBV19	TRBJ1-5	NA	ASSLWPGPQH
TRBV3-1	TRBJ2-1	NA	ASSQDPKAYNEQF
TRBV18	TRBJ2-2	NA	ASSPLADANTGELF
TRBV6-1	TRBJ2-2	NA	ASSPTRYANTGELF
TRBV4-1	TRBJ1-1	NA	ASSPLLTGSYTEAF
TRBV29-1	TRBJ2-5	TRBD1	SVEWAGGQDPMGTQY
TRBV7-9	TRBJ1-6	NA	ASSSGTGTLGSPLH
TRBV5-4	TRBJ2-5	NA	ASSLDEKVETQY